This T cell receptor (beta chain) is drawn from a study of Ad26.COV2.S vaccination and SARS-CoV-2 variants. Produced via immunoSEQ multiplex PCR; TCRdb's table is partial and in-frame only. In the table there are about 94,000 clones, approximately 81% of which are singletons. In the case of this clone: Relative to the germline gene, one junction end is altered; a read error may explain this.

Germline CDR1 MNHEY, CDR2 SVGEGT. The CDR3 runs 12 residues. This chain uses TRBV6-2 or TRBV6-3 with TRBJ2-3; 10 positions match TRBD2. This sample comprised peripheral blood, obtained after recovery from COVID-19. The source of this sequence is a human donor who had recovered from COVID-19. CDR3 in amino acids: CASSYSTSGPNF. The CDR3 DNA is TGTGCCAGCAGTTACTCGACTAGCGGGCCAAACTTT.